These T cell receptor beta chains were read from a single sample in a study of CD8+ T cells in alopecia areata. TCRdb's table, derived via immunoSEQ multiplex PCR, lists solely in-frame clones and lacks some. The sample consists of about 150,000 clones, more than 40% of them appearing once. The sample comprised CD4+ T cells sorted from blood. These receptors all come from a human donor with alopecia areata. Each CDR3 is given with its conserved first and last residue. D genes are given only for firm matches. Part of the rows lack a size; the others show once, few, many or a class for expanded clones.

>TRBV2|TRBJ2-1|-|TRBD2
CASRLTSASYNEQFF
TGTGCCAGCAGACTGACTAGCGCTTCCTACAATGAGCAGTTCTTC
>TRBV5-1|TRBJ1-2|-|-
CASSTSPPANYGYTF
TGCGCCAGCAGCACCTCACCCCCGGCTAACTATGGCTACACCTTC
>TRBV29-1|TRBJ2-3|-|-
CSGLRDSTDTQYF
TGCAGCGGCCTTCGGGACTCCACAGATACGCAGTATTTT
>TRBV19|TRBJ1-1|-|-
CASTRPGPNTEAFF
TGTGCCAGTACCCGCCCGGGGCCGAACACTGAAGCTTTCTTT
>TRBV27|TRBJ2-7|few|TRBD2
CASTSLGEGRYEQYF
TGTGCCAGCACCAGCCTAGGGGAGGGCCGCTACGAGCAGTACTTC
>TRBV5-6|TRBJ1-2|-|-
CASSPLSNSNYGYTF
TGTGCCAGCAGCCCACTTTCCAACTCTAACTATGGCTACACCTTC
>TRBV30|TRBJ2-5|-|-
CAWSWGAKETQYF
TGTGCCTGGAGTTGGGGTGCCAAAGAGACCCAGTACTTC
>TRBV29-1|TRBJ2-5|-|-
CSVDSGTGGETQYF
TGCAGCGTTGACTCCGGGACGGGTGGGGAGACCCAGTACTTC
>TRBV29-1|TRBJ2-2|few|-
CSAVGYTNTGELFF
TGCAGCGCTGTGGGGTATACCAACACCGGGGAGCTGTTTTTT
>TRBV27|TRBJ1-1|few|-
CATPDITEAFF
TGTGCCACCCCGGACATCACTGAAGCTTTCTTT
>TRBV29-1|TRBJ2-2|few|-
CSVDDGNTGELFF
TGCAGCGTTGATGACGGAAACACCGGGGAGCTGTTTTTT
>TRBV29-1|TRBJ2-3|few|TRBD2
CSARQSGTSAPTQYF
TGCAGCGCCAGACAGTCCGGGACTAGCGCGCCTACGCAGTATTTT
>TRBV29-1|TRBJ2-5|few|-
CSVDKGETQYF
TGCAGCGTTGACAAGGGGGAGACCCAGTACTTC
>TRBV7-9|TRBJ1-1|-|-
CASSLTQLNTEAFF
TGTGCCAGCAGCTTAACACAGCTGAACACTGAAGCTTTCTTT
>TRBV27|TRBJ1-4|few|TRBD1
CASSSPDRGKKLFF
TGTGCCAGCAGTTCCCCAGACAGGGGGAAAAAACTGTTTTTT
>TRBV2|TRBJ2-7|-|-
CASSEARQSSYEQYF
TGTGCCAGCAGTGAAGCGCGGCAAAGCTCCTACGAGCAGTACTTC
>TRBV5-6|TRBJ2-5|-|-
CASSLWGPETQYF
TGTGCCAGCAGCTTGTGGGGTCCAGAGACCCAGTACTTC
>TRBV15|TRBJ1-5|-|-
CATSKTRDIWQPQHF
TGTGCCACCAGCAAGACCCGGGACATCTGGCAGCCCCAGCATTTT
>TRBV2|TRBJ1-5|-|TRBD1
CASSLPRDRGGNQPQHF
TGTGCCAGCAGTTTACCACGGGACAGGGGAGGAAATCAGCCCCAGCATTTT
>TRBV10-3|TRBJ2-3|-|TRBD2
CAVKTAGEVDTQYF
TGTGCCGTCAAAACGGCGGGAGAGGTAGATACGCAGTATTTT
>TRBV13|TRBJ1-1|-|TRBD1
CASRGDRMNTEAFF
TGTGCCAGCAGGGGGGACAGGATGAACACTGAAGCTTTCTTT
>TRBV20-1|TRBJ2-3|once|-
CSASPTDTQYF
TGCAGTGCTAGTCCCACAGATACGCAGTATTTT
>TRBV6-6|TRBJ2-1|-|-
CASSYSINEQFF
TGTGCCAGCAGTTACTCGATCAATGAGCAGTTCTTC
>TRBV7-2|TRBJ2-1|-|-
CASSHTRQFF
TGTGCCAGCAGCCACACCCGTCAGTTCTTC
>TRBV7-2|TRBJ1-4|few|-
CASSLFGQTHEKLFF
TGTGCCAGCAGCTTATTCGGGCAGACACATGAAAAACTGTTTTTT
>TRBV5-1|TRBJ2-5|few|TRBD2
CASSLSGTRGETQYF
TGCGCCAGCAGCTTAAGCGGGACTAGGGGCGAGACCCAGTACTTC
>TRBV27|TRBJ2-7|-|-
CASRYPAAYEQYF
TGTGCCAGCAGATACCCGGCCGCCTACGAGCAGTACTTC
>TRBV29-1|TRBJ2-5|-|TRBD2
CSLSTSGSPETQYF
TGCAGCTTATCAACTAGCGGGAGTCCAGAGACCCAGTACTTC
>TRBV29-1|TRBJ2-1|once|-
CSVENAPGEQFF
TGCAGCGTTGAAAACGCGCCGGGGGAGCAGTTCTTC
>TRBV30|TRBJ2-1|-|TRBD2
CAWSRGEPYNEQFF
TGTGCCTGGAGTCGGGGGGAGCCCTACAATGAGCAGTTCTTC